A selection of T cell receptor beta chains follows, all from one sample in a study of vaccination and CD4 T cells after COVID-19. These receptors' antigens are unknown. TCRdb analysed the PCR reads with MiXCR anew, one entry per CDR3 protein. The table has some 7,700 distinct CDR3 sequences, around 66% seen once; the top ten hold around 21%. The input for sequencing was cultured CD4+ T cells from blood, taken after SARS-CoV-2 vaccination. These TCRs come from a human donor with COVID-19. The CDR3 runs from the conserved cysteine through the conserved F or W. D genes are given only for firm matches. Clone size is given for some rows only: seen once, a few or many times, or a class if the clone is expanded.

J	size	V	D	CDR3	DNA
TRBJ2-5	-	TRBV15	-	CATSREGRLAETQYF	TGTGCCACCAGCAGAGAGGGGAGGCTGGCAGAGACCCAGTACTTC
TRBJ1-1	-	TRBV7-2	-	CASSLAFGGTEAFF	TGTGCCAGCAGCTTAGCTTTCGGGGGCACTGAAGCTTTCTTT
TRBJ1-1	-	TRBV5-6	TRBD1	CASRDDRGAMNTEAFF	TGTGCCAGCAGGGATGACAGGGGGGCCATGAACACTGAAGCTTTCTTT
TRBJ2-5	once	TRBV7-3	-	CASSLMGGQETQYF	TGTGCCAGCAGCTTAATGGGGGGCCAAGAGACCCAGTACTTC
TRBJ2-3	-	TRBV2	-	CASSDGLLTDTQYF	TGTGCCAGCAGTGATGGGCTCCTCACAGATACGCAGTATTTT
TRBJ1-1	-	TRBV6-1	TRBD1	CASRPTGDRPEAFF	TGTGCCAGCAGACCGACAGGGGATCGGCCTGAAGCTTTCTTT
TRBJ1-5	once	TRBV6-1	-	CASSRGREQPQHF	TGTGCCAGCAGTAGGGGCAGGGAACAGCCCCAGCATTTT
TRBJ2-7	-	TRBV27	-	CASSLGAGGSYEQYF	TGTGCTAGCAGCCTAGGGGCTGGGGGGTCCTACGAGCAGTACTTC
TRBJ1-1	-	TRBV10-1	-	CASSGRAGTEAFF	TGCGCCAGCAGTGGTAGGGCCGGAACTGAAGCTTTCTTT
TRBJ1-5	few	TRBV6-1	-	CAGQAMTNNQPQHF	TGTGCCGGCCAGGCTATGACGAACAATCAGCCCCAGCATTTT
TRBJ1-5	-	TRBV19	TRBD1	CASSMGTGARNQPQHF	TGTGCCAGTAGTATGGGGACAGGGGCCCGCAATCAGCCCCAGCATTTT
TRBJ1-1	-	TRBV20-1	-	CSASKVMWSEAFF	TGCAGTGCTAGTAAGGTGATGTGGTCTGAAGCTTTCTTT
TRBJ1-2	-	TRBV20-1	-	CSARDQNRAYGYTF	TGCAGTGCTAGAGATCAAAACAGAGCCTATGGCTACACCTTC
TRBJ1-1	-	TRBV7-2	TRBD1	CASSLDRGLATEAFF	TGTGCCAGCAGCTTAGACAGGGGACTGGCCACTGAAGCTTTCTTT